This TCR beta chain emerged from a study of CD8 T cells in ankylosing spondylitis. Study-wide results and caveats: There was reportedly significant enrichment of clones that were disease-linked in matched ankylosing spondylitis synovial fluid. For ankylosing spondylitis blood, a TCR beta motif of seven to nine highly homologous variants appeared characteristic. Peripheral blood samples showed relatively rare disease-linked clones, and these clones were CD8+. Earlier reports found some motif variants in synovial fluid and blood in reactive arthritis.

In its sample, this clonotype was seen a few times. Its antigen is undetermined. The CDR3 has 15 residues. J gave up 2 bases and V 5 bases, and 9 bases lay outside the gene matches. The germline CDR1 and CDR2 sequences are DFQATT and SNEGSKA (reference sequence). With molecular barcodes, quantitative 5'-RACE was used to make the TCR beta libraries. From the 5' RACE reads, TCRdb called clonotypes with MiXCR, one entry per CDR3 protein. The sample has over 600,000 distinct CDR3 sequences; 15% to 20% are singletons. The sequenced sample was blood, either unsorted or a sorted T cell fraction (not recorded which). The TCR originated in a male donor with ankylosing spondylitis. The rearrangement joins TRBV20-1 to TRBJ2-3; 8 nucleotides align to TRBD1. The CDR3 DNA reads as TGCAGTGCTTCCTCGACAGGGGTAACCACAGATACGCAGTATTTT. This sequence encodes CSASSTGVTTDTQYF.